The rows below give T cell receptor beta chains drawn from one sample of a study of shared T cell receptors in the human thymus. Clones were sequenced by immunoSEQ multiplex PCR, and TCRdb holds only the in-frame ones, with some missing. This table has about 710,000 clones, around 87% appearing once. This same sample was also taken into another study, of human thymus T cells.

Sequencing was done on a sample of thymocytes. These receptor sequences come from a boy in the first two years of life with a congenital heart defect. Each CDR3 is given with its conserved first and last residue. Fields, in order: J gene, clone size, V gene, D gene, CDR3 DNA, CDR3 protein. D genes are given only for firm matches. Expanded clones are given a class, and other clones once, few, many or no size at all.

TRBJ1-1,few,TRBV18,NA,TGTGCCAGCTCACCTTACGGACTCTTGAACACTGAAGCTTTCTTT,CASSPYGLLNTEAFF
TRBJ2-7,NA,TRBV4-3,TRBD2,TGCGCCAGCAGTTCCTCGGGGGGCTACGAGCAGTACTTC,CASSSSGGYEQYF
TRBJ1-3,NA,TRBV25-1,NA,TGTGCCAGCGGTAGGACAGCCGACTCTGGAAACACCATATATTTT,CASGRTADSGNTIYF
TRBJ1-1,NA,TRBV28,NA,TGTGCCAGCAGCTTGGGGACTCCTACCATGAACACTGAAGCTTTCTTT,CASSLGTPTMNTEAFF
TRBJ2-1,NA,TRBV5-4,TRBD1,TGTGCCAGCAGCTTGGCCGGGACAGGGATTTATAATGAGCAGTTCTTC,CASSLAGTGIYNEQFF
TRBJ2-3,few,TRBV19,TRBD2,TGTGCCAGTAGTGGGTCGGGGACTAGCGGGAGGCCAGAGGATACGCAGTATTTT,CASSGSGTSGRPEDTQYF
TRBJ1-2,NA,TRBV5-1,NA,TGCGCCAGCAGCTTTTCGACAGTTTGGCAGGCCGAACGTTATGGCTACACCTTC,CASSFSTVWQAERYGYTF
TRBJ2-3,NA,TRBV9,NA,TGTGCCAGCAGCGCATTAGACGGGGTAGGAGATACGCAGTATTTT,CASSALDGVGDTQYF
TRBJ1-2,NA,TRBV9,TRBD1,TGTGCCAGCAGCGTAAACACGGGCGGGACAGGGAACTATGGCTACACCTTC,CASSVNTGGTGNYGYTF
TRBJ2-5,few,TRBV19,TRBD1,TGTGCCAGTAGCCCCCAGTTGGGGGACAGGGAGACCCAGTACTTC,CASSPQLGDRETQYF
TRBJ1-3,NA,TRBV14,NA,TGTGCCAGCAGCCAATGGGGGTGGGGGGTGAGAAACACCATATATTTT,CASSQWGWGVRNTIYF
TRBJ2-1,NA,TRBV9,TRBD2,TGTGCCAGCAGCGTAGTAGCGGGGGGGAACAATGAGCAGTTCTTC,CASSVVAGGNNEQFF
TRBJ2-7,NA,TRBV2,NA,TGTGCCAGCGTCGGTAGCTACGAGCAGTACTTC,CASVGSYEQYF
TRBJ2-7,NA,TRBV9,TRBD1,TGTGCCAGCAGCGTAGTACCGTTGGGGCAGGGGGCCGACGAGCAGTACTTC,CASSVVPLGQGADEQYF
TRBJ1-3,NA,TRBV28,NA,TGTGCCAGCACCCTCGGGGGAAACACCATATATTTT,CASTLGGNTIYF
TRBJ1-1,NA,TRBV6-1,TRBD1,TGTGCCAGCAGTGAGCAGGGGGTCCCTGAAGCTTTCTTT,CASSEQGVPEAFF
TRBJ1-6,NA,TRBV14,NA,TGTGCCAGCAGCCAAGAAAGGGCAGGGGACAATTCACCCCTCCACTTT,CASSQERAGDNSPLHF
TRBJ2-3,NA,TRBV6-1,TRBD2,TGTGCCAGCAGTGAAGGCCTAGCGGGGGTCACAGATACGCAGTATTTT,CASSEGLAGVTDTQYF
TRBJ1-5,NA,TRBV19,TRBD1,TGTGCCAGTAGTCGGACAGGAACCGATAGCAATCAGCCCCAGCATTTT,CASSRTGTDSNQPQHF
TRBJ1-1,NA,TRBV5-4,NA,TGTGCCAGCAGCCTACGGGAAGCGGAGAACACTGAAGCTTTCTTT,CASSLREAENTEAFF
TRBJ1-3,few,TRBV18,TRBD1,TGTGCCAGCTCACTTCCGGACAGGGCCTCTGGAAACACCATATATTTT,CASSLPDRASGNTIYF
TRBJ2-2,NA,TRBV6-5,TRBD1,TGTGCCAGCCCCCTCCGACAGGGGTGGACCGGGGAGCTGTTTTTT,CASPLRQGWTGELFF
TRBJ1-5,NA,TRBV7-8,TRBD1,TGTGCCAGCAGCCTCGTGGGGCGGACAGGGGGTTATAGCAATCAGCCCCAGCATTTT,CASSLVGRTGGYSNQPQHF
TRBJ2-7,NA,TRBV28,NA,TGTGCCAGCAGTTTCGGAGGGTTACCCTACGAGCAGTACTTC,CASSFGGLPYEQYF
TRBJ2-5,NA,TRBV13,TRBD1,TGTGCCAGCAGCCCCGGACAGGGTTTAGGAGAGACCCAGTACTTC,CASSPGQGLGETQYF
TRBJ1-1,NA,TRBV2,NA,TGTGCCAGCAGTGAAGGGGGGGTACGCACTGAAGCTTTCTTT,CASSEGGVRTEAFF
TRBJ1-1,NA,TRBV28,NA,TGTGCCAGCAGGGGCAGGGCTCCTGAAGCTTTCTTT,CASRGRAPEAFF
TRBJ1-6,NA,TRBV27,NA,TGTGCCAGCAAGACACAGGGAAAGGATAATTCCCCCCTCCACTTT,CASKTQGKDNSPLHF
TRBJ1-5,NA,TRBV13,NA,TGTGCCTCCGGGCGGGGCCCTAGCAATCAGCCCCAGCATTTT,CASGRGPSNQPQHF
TRBJ1-4,NA,TRBV9,TRBD1,TGTGCCAGCAGCGTTGGACAGACAGGGAATAATGAAAAACTGTTTTTT,CASSVGQTGNNEKLFF
TRBJ2-4,NA,TRBV18,TRBD1,TGTGCCAGCTCACCGTCCCGGGACAGGGGTCGCATTCAGTACTTC,CASSPSRDRGRIQYF
TRBJ2-1,NA,TRBV6-1,TRBD2,TGTGCCAGCGGGACTAGCGGGGGCATCTACAATGAGCAGTTCTTC,CASGTSGGIYNEQFF
TRBJ2-1,NA,TRBV4-3,TRBD1,TGCGCCAGCAACCAGGACAGGGATAGAGGTGAGCAGTTCTTC,CASNQDRDRGEQFF
TRBJ2-7,NA,TRBV6-5,TRBD1,TGTGCCAGCAGCCCAATGACAGGGGGTAGCTACGAGCAGTACTTC,CASSPMTGGSYEQYF
TRBJ2-5,once,TRBV6-5,NA,TGTGCCAGCACCAAGGGCAGGGGACAAGAGACCCAGTACTTC,CASTKGRGQETQYF
TRBJ2-3,NA,TRBV4-3,NA,TGCGCCAGCAGCCAAGTGCGGTGTCCTTGGGCAGATACGCAGTATTTT,CASSQVRCPWADTQYF
TRBJ2-1,NA,TRBV27,TRBD2,TGTGCCAGCAGGCCCCTAGCGGGGGGTTACAATGAGCAGTTCTTC,CASRPLAGGYNEQFF
TRBJ1-1,NA,TRBV7-2,NA,TGTGCCAGCAGCTCACCCTTGGGGGGGCTGAACACTGAAGCTTTCTTT,CASSSPLGGLNTEAFF
TRBJ2-2,NA,TRBV10-3,TRBD2,TGTGCCATCAGTGGTGATGAGCGGGAGAACGGGGAGCTGTTTTTT,CAISGDERENGELFF
TRBJ2-1,NA,TRBV4-3,TRBD2,TGCGCCAGCAGCCAAGAAGGGCTAGCGGGGGACACTTACAATGAGCAGTTCTTC,CASSQEGLAGDTYNEQFF
TRBJ1-1,once,TRBV28,NA,TGTGCCAGCAGTTTCTTCGGCAGTCGGAGGGACACTGAAGCTTTCTTT,CASSFFGSRRDTEAFF
TRBJ2-3,NA,TRBV28,NA,TGTGCCAGCAGAGCTGACAGGGGAGGGACAGATACGCAGTATTTT,CASRADRGGTDTQYF
TRBJ2-3,NA,TRBV5-4,TRBD1,TGTGCCAGCGAACAGGGGGTCTCGGGACCCACTACCACAGATACGCAGTATTTT,CASEQGVSGPTTTDTQYF
TRBJ1-5,once,TRBV15,TRBD1,TGTGCCACCAGCAGAGATTACAGGGGCCGGCGGCTGAGCAATCAGCCCCAGCATTTT,CATSRDYRGRRLSNQPQHF
TRBJ2-1,NA,TRBV9,TRBD2,TGTGCCAGCAGCGTCGGGACTAGCGGGGGGGCGGGTAGGGATGAGCAGTTCTTC,CASSVGTSGGAGRDEQFF